The 22 T cell receptor beta chains presented below share a single source sample, sequenced in a study of T cells in Graves' hyperthyroidism and ophthalmopathy. Amplified TCR beta CDR3 regions derived from RNA transcripts. Initially, a first-round RT-PCR of the TCR CDR3 employed the HTBI primer set. MiXCR, applied by TCRdb to the multiplex PCR reads, yields one record per CDR3 protein. The table records some 210,000 distinct CDR3 sequences, 17% of them present only once. Sequences were obtained from blood. The receptors were sampled from a man in his fifties with Graves' hyperthyroidism.

This clonotype was detected many times. This rearrangement joins TRBV11-3 to TRBJ2-1; D may be TRBD2 (6 bases). CDR3 length: 19 amino acids. Trimming took off 1 base at V and 0 bases at J, with 19 bases between the two ends. Per the germline V gene, CDR1 is SGHNT and CDR2 is YENEEA. CDR3 protein: CASSLGWWRGGVSYNEQFF. CDR3 nucleotides: TGTGCCAGCAGCTTAGGGTGGTGGAGGGGAGGAGTCTCCTACAATGAGCAGTTCTTC.

This clonotype was seen ten or more times. The chain recombines TRBV11-3 with TRBJ1-1; D call uncertain. V was clipped by 5 bases and J by 3 bases, with 10 bases between them. In germline, CDR1 is SGHNT, CDR2 YENEEA. This CDR3 region has 13 residues. The CDR3 loop reads CASSPSLDTEAFF. The DNA for the CDR3 is TGTGCCAGCAGCCCATCCCTTGACACTGAAGCTTTCTTT.

The chain carries TRBV11-2 and TRBJ2-2, with TRBD2 matching 16 bases. The J segment lost 4 bases and the V segment lost 3 bases, leaving 5 bases of the junction unmatched. Germline CDR1 and CDR2: SGHAT and FQNNGV. There are 18 residues in the CDR3. The CDR3 loop is CASSLGLAGGPSTGELFF. The CDR3, as DNA: TGTGCCAGCAGCTTGGGACTAGCGGGAGGGCCGAGCACCGGGGAGCTGTTTTTT.

This clonotype appeared many times. This rearrangement joins TRBV12-3 or TRBV12-4 to TRBJ2-2; D perhaps matches TRBD2 (5 bases). The CDR3 extends over 14 amino acids. Trimming removed 3 bases from V and 8 bases from J, with 13 bases in between. The CDR3 here is CASSFARTGGELFF. DNA of the CDR3: TGTGCCAGCAGTTTCGCCAGGACGGGGGGGGAGCTGTTTTTT.

This clonotype was picked up a small number of times. The DNA for the CDR3 is TGTGCCAGCACCTCTTTCTACGAGCAGTACTTC. As protein: CASTSFYEQYF. This chain uses TRBV7-2 with TRBJ2-7; D ambiguous. CDR1 is SGHTA and CDR2 is FQGNSA in the germline V gene. CDR3 length: 11 residues. The V end lost 7 bases, the J end lost 3 bases, and 7 bases lay between the germline ends. The full variable domain, rest sourced from reference TRBV7-2 and TRBJ2-7, is GAGVSQSPSNKVTEKGKDVELRCDPISGHTALYWYRQSLGQGLEFLIYFQGNSAPDKSGLPSDRFSAERTGGSVSTLTIQRTQQEDSAVYLCASTSFYEQYFGPGTRLTVT.

This clonotype was recorded at least ten times. This chain connects TRBV20-1 to TRBJ2-7; 9 nucleotides agree with TRBD2. Per germline, CDR1 DFQATT and CDR2 SNEGSKA (reference sequence). The CDR3 consists of 15 residues. V lost 1 base, J lost 0 bases, and 4 bases stayed unmatched. CDR3 amino acids: CSARGLAGSSYEQYF. DNA for the CDR3: TGCAGTGCTAGAGGGCTAGCGGGGAGCTCCTACGAGCAGTACTTC.

This chain links TRBV19 with TRBJ2-1, with D perhaps matching TRBD1 or TRBD2 (5 bases each). Trimming took 7 bases from V and 12 from J, leaving 13 bases between them. CDR3 length: 11 amino acids. Germline CDR1 is LNHDA and CDR2 is SQIVND (reference sequence). The CDR3 is CASTEGFGQFF. The CDR3 region has the DNA TGTGCCAGTACTGAGGGGTTTGGGCAGTTCTTC.

This clonotype has a count of ten or more. The J gene is TRBJ2-2, the V gene TRBV18; D ambiguous. From germline, CDR1 is KGHSH and CDR2 LQKENI. The CDR3 spans 13 residues. The V end was cut by 3 bases, the J end by 5 bases, with 7 bases between. The CDR3 loop is CASSPSRTGELFF. CDR3 nucleotides: TGTGCCAGCTCACCCTCCAGGACCGGGGAGCTGTTTTTT.

The chain recombines TRBV9 with TRBJ1-1; TRBD1 might be the D (5 bases). Germline V CDR1 and CDR2: SGDLS, YYNGEE. V was pared by 0 bases and J by 3 bases, with 15 bases between. This CDR3 has 16 residues. Here the CDR3 reads CASSVGHDRGDTEAFF. The DNA of the CDR3 is TGTGCCAGCAGCGTAGGACATGACCGGGGGGACACTGAAGCTTTCTTT.

Only a few counts were recorded for this clonotype. A read error may be the cause here, since a much bigger clone is one base away. This sequence joins TRBV18 and TRBJ2-5, with 11 bases fitting TRBD2. Looked up from germline, CDR1 is KGHSH and CDR2 is LQKENI. V lost 5 bases to trimming and J lost 1 base; unmatched junction nucleotides: 3. CDR3 size: 15 residues. The CDR3 spells CASSSGLAVQETQYF. CDR3 bases: TGTGCCAGCTCATCGGGACTAGCGGTCCAAGAGACCCAGTACTTC.

The V gene is TRBV20-1, the J gene TRBJ2-7, with D unclear. The V gene lost 0 bases and the J gene lost 6 bases, with 9 bases spanning the gap. CDR1 and CDR2 from the germline V gene are DFQATT and SNEGSKA (reference sequence). The CDR3 length is 12 residues. The CDR3 DNA is TGCAGTGCTAGAGAGTCGACCGCCGAGCAGTACTTC. Protein product: CSARESTAEQYF.

This clonotype was counted at least ten times. The V gene is TRBV6-1, the J gene TRBJ1-4; weak D call: TRBD1 (6 bases). CDR1 is MNHNS, CDR2 SASEGT, per germline. Trimming took 9 bases from V and 6 from J, leaving 14 bases between them. CDR3 size: 13 residues. The CDR3 coding sequence is TGTGCCAGAGAGCCGGGGGCGGATGAAAAACTGTTTTTT. Residues: CAREPGADEKLFF.

The J gene is TRBJ1-4, the V gene TRBV4-1; the D gene is possibly TRBD1 (5 bases). The CDR3 has 15 residues. Germline-derived CDR1 and CDR2 are MGHRA and YSYEKL. Trimming left V 4 bases short and J 4 bases short, with 13 bases between. The CDR3 nucleotides read TGCGCCAGCAGCCGCGGGACGGAAGGTAATGAAAAACTGTTTTTT. This encodes CASSRGTEGNEKLFF.

This clonotype has at least ten counts. The chain carries TRBV30 and TRBJ1-3; TRBD1 aligns across 10 bases. V was pared by 5 bases and J by 4 bases, with 5 bases of the junction left unmatched. The length of the CDR3 is 14 residues. Germline V CDR1 and CDR2: GTSNPN, SVGIG (reference sequence). The CDR3 reads CAWGQGGAGNTIYF. The CDR3 DNA reads TGTGCCTGGGGACAGGGGGGCGCGGGAAACACCATATATTTT.

This clonotype appeared many times. The rearrangement links TRBV11-2 to TRBJ2-1, with 7 bases fitting TRBD2. Germline V lookup: CDR1 SGHAT, CDR2 FQNNGV. This CDR3 comprises 14 residues. V dropped 5 bases and J dropped 5; count of bases not matched to a gene: 6. The CDR3 region is CASSDPSGDNEQFF. The CDR3 coding sequence is TGTGCCAGCAGCGACCCTAGCGGAGACAATGAGCAGTTCTTC.

J is TRBJ2-5 and V is TRBV6-1, with 15 nucleotides matching TRBD2. In germline, CDR1 is MNHNS, CDR2 SASEGT. V gave up 6 bases and J gave up 9 bases; unmatched junction bases: 14. This CDR3 comprises 17 residues. CDR3: CASSRRTSGRDEGSQYF. CDR3 nucleotides: TGTGCCAGCAGCCGCCGGACTAGCGGGAGGGATGAGGGGTCCCAGTACTTC.

As regards this clonotype: This may come from a read error, since a much larger clone is one base off. The chain links TRBV11-2 to TRBJ2-3; 8 bases align to TRBD2. V lost 10 bases to trimming and J lost 5 bases; unmatched junction nucleotides: 11. The germline V gene encodes CDR1 SGHAT and CDR2 FQNNGV. There are 14 residues in the CDR3. The CDR3 sequence: CANSPGTRKDTQYF. CDR3 DNA: TGTGCCAACAGTCCCGGGACTAGGAAAGATACGCAGTATTTT.

The rearrangement links TRBV7-2 to TRBJ1-5, with 10 positions matching TRBD1. Germline CDR1 is SGHTA and CDR2 is FQGNSA. CDR3 size: 15 residues. The J segment lost 2 bases and the V segment lost 4 bases, leaving 2 bases of the junction unmatched. In DNA form, the CDR3 reads TGTGCCAGCAGCTGGACAGGGGGAGGCAATCAGCCCCAGCATTTT. The encoded protein is CASSWTGGGNQPQHF. Full variable domain (outside the CDR3, taken from reference TRBV7-2 and TRBJ1-5): GAGVSQSPSNKVTEKGKDVELRCDPISGHTALYWYRQSLGQGLEFLIYFQGNSAPDKSGLPSDRFSAERTGGSVSTLTIQRTQQEDSAVYLCASSWTGGGNQPQHFGDGTRLSIL.

This clonotype was detected many times. The genes are TRBV28 and TRBJ1-1; 7 nucleotides match TRBD1. CDR1 and CDR2 from the germline V gene are MDHEN and SYDVKM. Unmatched junction bases numbered 3, after V lost 6 bases and J lost 5 bases. The CDR3 is made up of 12 amino acids. CDR3 DNA sequence: TGTGCCAGCAGATTACAGGGGACTGAAGCTTTCTTT. Its translation: CASRLQGTEAFF. Variable domain in full (rest from reference TRBV28 and TRBJ1-1): DVKVTQSSRYLVKRTGEKVFLECVQDMDHENMFWYRQDPGLGLRLIYFSYDVKMKEKGDIPEGYSVSREKKERFSLILESASTNQTSMYLCASRLQGTEAFFGQGTRLTVV.

The table lists this clonotype with many counts. V and J are TRBV14 and TRBJ2-2; D is unresolved. Trimming left V 2 bases short and J 3 bases short, with 7 bases between. In germline, CDR1 is SGHDN, CDR2 FVKESK. The CDR3 extends over 14 amino acids. CDR3 loop: CASSQNLYTGELFF. CDR3 bases: TGTGCCAGCAGCCAAAACCTTTACACCGGGGAGCTGTTTTTT.

This clonotype was counted ten times or more. V usage is TRBV7-9 and J usage is TRBJ2-2; TRBD2 is a possible D gene (6 bases). The V gene lost 6 bases and the J gene lost 6 bases, with 14 bases spanning the gap. From germline, CDR1 is SEHNR and CDR2 FQNEAQ (reference sequence). This CDR3 has 14 amino acids. The chain's CDR3 is CASSPDREPGELFF. The CDR3 DNA is TGTGCCAGCAGTCCGGACCGGGAGCCCGGGGAGCTGTTTTTT. The whole variable domain, filled in from reference TRBV7-9 and TRBJ2-2, reads DTGVSQNPRHKITKRGQNVTFRCDPISEHNRLYWYRQTLGQGPEFLTYFQNEAQLEKSRLLSDRFSAERPKGSFSTLEIQRTEQGDSAMYLCASSPDREPGELFFGEGSRLTVL.

In this sample, this clonotype turned up many times. The chain joins TRBV25-1 to TRBJ2-7, with TRBD2 matching 7 bases. CDR1 MGHDK and CDR2 SYGVNS come from the germline V gene. Trimming cost V 5 bases and J 4 bases; bases outside gene matches: 23. The CDR3 runs to 19 residues. Here the CDR3 reads CASSPIPGRGDQLGYEQYF. The CDR3 bases are TGTGCCAGCAGTCCCATCCCGGGACGGGGGGACCAACTCGGGTACGAGCAGTACTTC.